This T cell receptor (beta chain) was captured in a study of patients and donors after allogeneic stem cell transplantation. The CDR3 extends over 15 amino acids. The germline V gene encodes CDR1 SGHRS and CDR2 YFSETQ. Between the trimmed V and J ends, which lost 3 bases and 1 base, there was a span of 13 bases. There are a few counts of this clonotype. TCRdb redid the calling of the RT-PCR reads with MiXCR, one entry per CDR3 protein. Of more than 150,000 distinct CDR3 sequences in the sample, roughly 24% were seen once. The chain combines TRBV5-1 with TRBJ1-1, with D perhaps TRBD1 (5 bases). The clonotype originates from a human donor who was either an allogeneic HSCT recipient or a stem cell or donor lymphocyte infusion donor (not recorded which). It is not recorded whose cells these are; they may come from a transplant donor. The sample comprised blood, either unsorted or a sorted T cell fraction (not recorded which). CDR3 sequence: CASSSHTQGNTEAFF. In DNA, the CDR3 is TGCGCCAGCAGCTCGCACACTCAGGGGAACACTGAAGCTTTCTTT.